The rows below give T cell receptor beta chains drawn from one sample of a study of cytomegalovirus exposure and HLA in healthy donors. Produced via immunoSEQ multiplex PCR; TCRdb's table is partial and in-frame only. This table has 200,000 to 250,000 clones, more than 60% appearing once. The sequencing input was PBMCs. The receptors were sampled from a girl aged 2-9 years in good health and CMV-seronegative. Both conserved end residues are part of each CDR3. D genes are given only for firm matches. Part of the rows lack a size; the others show once, few, many or a class for expanded clones.

cdr3_nt: TGTGCCAGTAGTACCGGGACAGGGGAGACTGAAGCTTTCTTT
cdr3_aa: CASSTGTGETEAFF
clone_size: .
d_call: TRBD1
v_call: TRBV19
j_call: TRBJ1-1

cdr3_nt: TGCGCCAGCAGCTTGGCCTTTGACAGGGTCTCCGGGGCCAACGTCCTGACTTTC
cdr3_aa: CASSLAFDRVSGANVLTF
clone_size: .
d_call: TRBD1
v_call: TRBV5-1
j_call: TRBJ2-6

cdr3_nt: TGTGCCAGCAGCTTAGATCGGGGGTGGGTGAACACTGAAGCTTTCTTT
cdr3_aa: CASSLDRGWVNTEAFF
clone_size: once
d_call: .
v_call: TRBV11-3
j_call: TRBJ1-1

cdr3_nt: TGCGCCAGCAGCTTGGACGGGTTTGCAGATACGCAGTATTTT
cdr3_aa: CASSLDGFADTQYF
clone_size: .
d_call: .
v_call: TRBV5-1
j_call: TRBJ2-3

cdr3_nt: TGTGCCAGCAGCCTACGGACAGGGAGAGGAGAAAAACTGTTTTTT
cdr3_aa: CASSLRTGRGEKLFF
clone_size: .
d_call: TRBD1
v_call: TRBV7-8
j_call: TRBJ1-4

cdr3_nt: TGTGCCAGCACCCGACAGGGAAGATCGACACCCCTCCACTTT
cdr3_aa: CASTRQGRSTPLHF
clone_size: .
d_call: TRBD1
v_call: TRBV7-2
j_call: TRBJ1-6

cdr3_nt: TGTGCCAGCAGCTTAGGGGACAGGGCCCGCTATGGCTACACCTTC
cdr3_aa: CASSLGDRARYGYTF
clone_size: .
d_call: TRBD1
v_call: TRBV7-8
j_call: TRBJ1-2

cdr3_nt: TGTGCCAGTAGTTCTCACGGACTTGCCGGATACAATGAGCAGTTCTTC
cdr3_aa: CASSSHGLAGYNEQFF
clone_size: .
d_call: .
v_call: TRBV19
j_call: TRBJ2-1

cdr3_nt: TGTGCCAGCAGCCCAACTAGCGGGGGGGCCCCTGAGCAGTTCTTC
cdr3_aa: CASSPTSGGAPEQFF
clone_size: .
d_call: TRBD2
v_call: TRBV2
j_call: TRBJ2-1

cdr3_nt: TGTGCCAGCTCACCCCGGACAGACACTGAAGCTTTCTTT
cdr3_aa: CASSPRTDTEAFF
clone_size: .
d_call: .
v_call: TRBV18
j_call: TRBJ1-1

cdr3_nt: TGTGCCAGCAGTTACTCAGCAACCGGGACAGGGTCCGAGCAGTACTTC
cdr3_aa: CASSYSATGTGSEQYF
clone_size: .
d_call: TRBD1
v_call: TRBV6-5
j_call: TRBJ2-7

cdr3_nt: TGTGCCTGGAGTGTACCACTCCTAAGCACAGATACGCAGTATTTT
cdr3_aa: CAWSVPLLSTDTQYF
clone_size: once
d_call: .
v_call: TRBV30
j_call: TRBJ2-3

cdr3_nt: TGTGCCAGCAGCTCCCTAGCGGGAGGGGCCCCGTACAATGAGCAGTTCTTC
cdr3_aa: CASSSLAGGAPYNEQFF
clone_size: few
d_call: TRBD2
v_call: TRBV9
j_call: TRBJ2-1

cdr3_nt: TGCGCCAGCAGCTTGGCGTCAGGGACAGATACGCAGTATTTT
cdr3_aa: CASSLASGTDTQYF
clone_size: few
d_call: .
v_call: TRBV5-1
j_call: TRBJ2-3

cdr3_nt: TGTGCCAGCAGCTTATCCGACAGGGCTGAAAAACTGTTTTTT
cdr3_aa: CASSLSDRAEKLFF
clone_size: .
d_call: TRBD1
v_call: TRBV7-9
j_call: TRBJ1-4

cdr3_nt: TGTGCCAGCAGCGTTAGCGGTCGACCCATGGGCAATGAGCAGTTCTTC
cdr3_aa: CASSVSGRPMGNEQFF
clone_size: .
d_call: .
v_call: TRBV7-9
j_call: TRBJ2-1

cdr3_nt: TGTGCCAGCAGTGCAGAACAGGGAAGGGGTCAGCCCCAGCATTTT
cdr3_aa: CASSAEQGRGQPQHF
clone_size: .
d_call: .
v_call: TRBV2
j_call: TRBJ1-5

cdr3_nt: TGTGCCAGCAGCGGAGACACGTCGCGGGCCCTCCACTTT
cdr3_aa: CASSGDTSRALHF
clone_size: .
d_call: .
v_call: TRBV7-9
j_call: TRBJ1-6